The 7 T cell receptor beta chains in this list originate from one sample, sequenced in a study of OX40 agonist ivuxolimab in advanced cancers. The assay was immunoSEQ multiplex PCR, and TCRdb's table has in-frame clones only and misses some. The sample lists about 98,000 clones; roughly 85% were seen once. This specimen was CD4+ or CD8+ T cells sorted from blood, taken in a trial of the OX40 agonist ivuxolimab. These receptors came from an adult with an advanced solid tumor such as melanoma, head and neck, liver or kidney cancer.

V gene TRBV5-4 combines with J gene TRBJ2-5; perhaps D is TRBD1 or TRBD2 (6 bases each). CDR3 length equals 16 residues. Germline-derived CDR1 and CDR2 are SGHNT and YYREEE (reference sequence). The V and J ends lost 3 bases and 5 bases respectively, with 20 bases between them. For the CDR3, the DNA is TGTGCCAGCAGCTCATCCAGGTCGGGGGCTGGTGAGACCCAGTACTTC. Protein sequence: CASSSSRSGAGETQYF.

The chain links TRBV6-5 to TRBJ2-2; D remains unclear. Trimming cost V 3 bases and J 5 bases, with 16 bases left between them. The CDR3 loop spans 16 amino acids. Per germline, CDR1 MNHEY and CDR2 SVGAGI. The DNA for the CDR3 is TGTGCCAGCAGTTATGATATAAGTTTGAGTACCGGGGAGCTGTTTTTT. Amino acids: CASSYDISLSTGELFF.

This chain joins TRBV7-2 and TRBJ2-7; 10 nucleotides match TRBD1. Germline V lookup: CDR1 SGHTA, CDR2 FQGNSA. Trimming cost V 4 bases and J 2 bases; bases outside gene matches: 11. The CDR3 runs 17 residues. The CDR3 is CASSSLWRQGAPYEQYF. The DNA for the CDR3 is TGTGCCAGCAGCTCCCTTTGGAGACAGGGGGCCCCCTACGAGCAGTACTTC.

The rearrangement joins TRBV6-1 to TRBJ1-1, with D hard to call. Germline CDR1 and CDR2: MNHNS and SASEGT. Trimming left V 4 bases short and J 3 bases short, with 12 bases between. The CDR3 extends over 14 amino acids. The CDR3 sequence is CASSVEGQHTEAFF. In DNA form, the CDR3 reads TGTGCCAGCAGTGTCGAAGGGCAGCACACTGAAGCTTTCTTT.

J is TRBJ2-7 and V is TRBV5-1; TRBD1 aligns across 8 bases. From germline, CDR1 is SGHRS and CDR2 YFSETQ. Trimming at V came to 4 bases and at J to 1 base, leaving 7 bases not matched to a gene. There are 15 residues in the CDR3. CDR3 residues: CASSPGQVGSYEQYF. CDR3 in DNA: TGCGCCAGCAGCCCGGGACAGGTGGGGTCCTACGAGCAGTACTTC.

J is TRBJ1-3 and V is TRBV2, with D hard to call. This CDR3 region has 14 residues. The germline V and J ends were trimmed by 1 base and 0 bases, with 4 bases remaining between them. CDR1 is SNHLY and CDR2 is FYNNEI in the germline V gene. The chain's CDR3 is CASSEDSSGNTIYF. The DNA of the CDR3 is TGTGCCAGCAGTGAAGACAGCTCTGGAAACACCATATATTTT.

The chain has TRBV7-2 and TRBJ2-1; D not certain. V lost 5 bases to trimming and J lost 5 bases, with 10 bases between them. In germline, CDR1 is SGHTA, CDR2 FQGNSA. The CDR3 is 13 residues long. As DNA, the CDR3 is TGTGCCAGCAGCCCCCCTCCCCACAATGAGCAGTTCTTC. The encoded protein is CASSPPPHNEQFF. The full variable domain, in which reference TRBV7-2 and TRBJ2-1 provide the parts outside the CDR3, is GAGVSQSPSNKVTEKGKDVELRCDPISGHTALYWYRQSLGQGLEFLIYFQGNSAPDKSGLPSDRFSAERTGGSVSTLTIQRTQQEDSAVYLCASSPPPHNEQFFGPGTRLTVL.